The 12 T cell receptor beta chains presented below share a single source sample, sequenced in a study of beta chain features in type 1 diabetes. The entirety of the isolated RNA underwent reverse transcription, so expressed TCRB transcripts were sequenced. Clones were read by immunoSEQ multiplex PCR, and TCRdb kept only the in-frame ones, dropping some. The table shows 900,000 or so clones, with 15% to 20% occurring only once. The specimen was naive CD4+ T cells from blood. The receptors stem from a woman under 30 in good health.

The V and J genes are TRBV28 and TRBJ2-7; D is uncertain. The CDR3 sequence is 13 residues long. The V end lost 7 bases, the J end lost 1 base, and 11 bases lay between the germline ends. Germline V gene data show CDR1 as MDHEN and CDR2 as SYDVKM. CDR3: CASTTDPSYEQYF. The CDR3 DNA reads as TGTGCCAGCACGACGGATCCGTCCTACGAGCAGTACTTC.

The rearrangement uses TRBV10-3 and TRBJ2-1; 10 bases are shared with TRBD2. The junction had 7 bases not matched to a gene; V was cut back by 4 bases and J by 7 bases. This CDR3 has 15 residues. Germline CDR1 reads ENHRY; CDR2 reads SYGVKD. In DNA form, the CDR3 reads TGTGCCATCAGTGTCCGTGGGACTAGCGAAAATGAGCAGTTCTTC. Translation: CAISVRGTSENEQFF.

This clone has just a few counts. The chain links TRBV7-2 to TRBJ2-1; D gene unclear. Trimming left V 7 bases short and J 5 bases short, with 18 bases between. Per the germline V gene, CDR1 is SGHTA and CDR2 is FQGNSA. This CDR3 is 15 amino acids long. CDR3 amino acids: CASIVRFESHNEQFF. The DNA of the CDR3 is TGTGCCAGCATTGTTAGGTTTGAGTCGCACAATGAGCAGTTCTTC.

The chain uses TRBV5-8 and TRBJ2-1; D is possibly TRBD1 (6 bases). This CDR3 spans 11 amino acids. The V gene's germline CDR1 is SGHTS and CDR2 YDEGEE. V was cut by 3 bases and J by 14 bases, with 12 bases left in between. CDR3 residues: CASSSGTTEFF. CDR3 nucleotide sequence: TGTGCCAGCAGCTCCGGGACAACCGAGTTCTTC. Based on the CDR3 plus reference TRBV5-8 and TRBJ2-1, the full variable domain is EAGVTQSPTHLIKTRGQQATLRCSPISGHTSVYWYQQALGLGLQFLLWYDEGEERNRGNFPPRFSGRQFPNYSSELNVNALELEDSALYLCASSSGTTEFFGPGTRLTVL.

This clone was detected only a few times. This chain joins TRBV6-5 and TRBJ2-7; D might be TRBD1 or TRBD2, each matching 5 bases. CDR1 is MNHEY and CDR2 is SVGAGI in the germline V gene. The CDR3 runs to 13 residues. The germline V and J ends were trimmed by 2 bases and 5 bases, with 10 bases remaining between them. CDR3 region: CASSYRGGHEQYF. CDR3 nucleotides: TGTGCCAGCAGTTACAGGGGCGGGCACGAGCAGTACTTC.

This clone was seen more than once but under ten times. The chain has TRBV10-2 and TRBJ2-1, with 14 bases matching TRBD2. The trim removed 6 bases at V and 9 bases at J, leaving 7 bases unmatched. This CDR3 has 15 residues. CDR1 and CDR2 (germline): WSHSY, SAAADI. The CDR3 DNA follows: TGCGCCAGCAGCTCCGGGACTAGCGGGAGAGGTGAGCAGTTCTTC. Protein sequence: CASSSGTSGRGEQFF.

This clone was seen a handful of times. The CDR3 reads CASSLGQHTGELFF. The CDR3 DNA follows: TGTGCCAGCAGTCTAGGACAGCACACCGGGGAGCTGTTTTTT. The rearrangement joins TRBV28 to TRBJ2-2; possible D gene TRBD1, 6 bases. Per germline, CDR1 MDHEN and CDR2 SYDVKM. This CDR3 contains 14 residues. V was shortened by 5 bases and J by 3 bases, with 10 bases between the two germline ends.

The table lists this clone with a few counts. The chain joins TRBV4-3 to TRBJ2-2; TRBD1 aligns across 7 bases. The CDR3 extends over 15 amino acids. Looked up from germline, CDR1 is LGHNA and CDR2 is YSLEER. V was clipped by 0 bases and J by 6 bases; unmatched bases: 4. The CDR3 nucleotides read TGCGCCAGCAGCCAAGAGGGGACAGTGCCCGGGGAGCTGTTTTTT. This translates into CASSQEGTVPGELFF.

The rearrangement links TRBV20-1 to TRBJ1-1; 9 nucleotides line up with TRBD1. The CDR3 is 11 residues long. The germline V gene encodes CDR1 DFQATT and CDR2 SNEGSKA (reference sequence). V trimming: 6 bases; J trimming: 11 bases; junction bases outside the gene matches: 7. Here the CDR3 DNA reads TGCAGTGCCAGGACAGGGGAACAGGCTTTCTTT. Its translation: CSARTGEQAFF.

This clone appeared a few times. CDR3 residues: CASSLAPRGEQFF. For the CDR3, the DNA is TGTGCCAGCAGCTTAGCCCCCAGGGGTGAGCAGTTCTTC. The rearrangement links TRBV11-3 to TRBJ2-1; the D gene is possibly TRBD1 (6 bases). The length of the CDR3 is 13 residues. Germline V gene data show CDR1 as SGHNT and CDR2 as YENEEA. Trimming removed 1 base from V and 9 bases from J, with 10 bases in between.

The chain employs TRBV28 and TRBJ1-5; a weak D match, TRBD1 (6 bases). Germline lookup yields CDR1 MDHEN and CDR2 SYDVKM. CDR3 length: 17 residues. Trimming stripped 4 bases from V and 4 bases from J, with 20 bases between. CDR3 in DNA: TGTGCCAGCAGTTGGGTTCAGGGGAGACCTCCGAATCAGCCCCAGCATTTT. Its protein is CASSWVQGRPPNQPQHF.

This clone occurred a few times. The CDR3 DNA sequence: TGTGCCAGCAGCCACCCCCGGGACAGGGGGAGCGAGCAGTTCTTC. The encoded protein is CASSHPRDRGSEQFF. The rearrangement links TRBV4-2 to TRBJ2-1, with TRBD1 identical over 11 bases. The CDR3 is made up of 15 amino acids. The germline CDR1 and CDR2 sequences are LGHNA and YNFKEQ. The ends lost 3 bases at V and 10 bases at J; junction bases unmatched: 8.